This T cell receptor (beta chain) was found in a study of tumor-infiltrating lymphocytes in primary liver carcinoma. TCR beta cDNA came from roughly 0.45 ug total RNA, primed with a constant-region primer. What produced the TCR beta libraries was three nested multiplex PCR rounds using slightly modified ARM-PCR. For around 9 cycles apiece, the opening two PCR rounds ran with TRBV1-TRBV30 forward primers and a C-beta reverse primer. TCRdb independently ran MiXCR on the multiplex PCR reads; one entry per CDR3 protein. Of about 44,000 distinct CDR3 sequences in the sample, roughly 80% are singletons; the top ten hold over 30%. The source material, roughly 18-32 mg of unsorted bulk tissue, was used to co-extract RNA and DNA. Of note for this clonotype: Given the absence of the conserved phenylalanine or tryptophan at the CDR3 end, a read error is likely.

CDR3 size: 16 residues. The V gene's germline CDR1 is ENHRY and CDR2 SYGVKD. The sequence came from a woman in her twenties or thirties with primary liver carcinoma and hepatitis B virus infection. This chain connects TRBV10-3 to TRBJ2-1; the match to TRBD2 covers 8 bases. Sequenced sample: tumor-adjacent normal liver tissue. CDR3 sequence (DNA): TGTACCATCAGTGAGTCGGCAGCGGGAGCCTACAATGAGCAGTTCTTA. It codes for CTISESAAGAYNEQFL.